The 5 T cell receptor beta chains below come from one sample, sequenced in a study of CD8 T cells in Susac syndrome. Reverse transcription of roughly 0.5 to 1 ug RNA was performed with random hexamers. From the immunoSEQ multiplex PCR reads, TCRdb called clonotypes with MiXCR, one entry per CDR3 protein. This sample has some 150,000 distinct CDR3 sequences, with 95% found just once. Sequenced sample: CD4+ T cells from PBMCs. These receptors all stem from a human donor with Susac syndrome.

The chain couples TRBV4-2 to TRBJ2-1; D is unresolved. Germline-derived CDR1 and CDR2 are LGHNA and YNFKEQ. Deletions cut 2 bases from V and 8 bases from J, with 4 bases between. The CDR3 is 11 amino acids. The CDR3 reads CASSQMDEQFF. CDR3 bases: TGTGCCAGCAGCCAAATGGATGAGCAGTTCTTC.

The chain joins TRBV6-1 to TRBJ2-5; D not resolved. Per germline, CDR1 MNHNS and CDR2 SASEGT. This CDR3 spans 13 amino acids. The V end was cut by 6 bases, the J end by 6 bases, with 14 bases between. In nucleotides, the CDR3 is TGTGCCAGCAGGAAGGGCGTAAGCCAGACCCAGTACTTC. Protein: CASRKGVSQTQYF.

The count of this clonotype is one. The chain joins TRBV11-2 to TRBJ2-7; D is perhaps TRBD2 (5 bases). The germline CDR1 and CDR2 sequences are SGHAT and FQNNGV. V dropped 5 bases and J dropped 6 bases, with 8 bases sitting between them. CDR3 length: 11 amino acids. This CDR3 is CASSRGAEQYF. The DNA for the CDR3 is TGTGCCAGCAGCCGGGGAGCCGAGCAGTACTTC.

This chain uses TRBV3-1 with TRBJ1-2; D is unclear. This CDR3 spans 13 amino acids. Germline values: CDR1 LGHDT, CDR2 YNNKEL (reference sequence). Trimming pared 3 bases from V and 5 bases from J, leaving 10 bases between. For the CDR3, the DNA is TGTGCCAGCAGCCAGACCGGCTCTTATGGCTACACCTTC. This codes for CASSQTGSYGYTF.

The rearrangement uses TRBV12-3 or TRBV12-4 and TRBJ1-2; tentative D call: TRBD1 (6 bases). Trimming pared 2 bases from V and 7 bases from J, leaving 20 bases between. CDR3 length: 16 amino acids. The CDR3 sequence is CASSLRGQPITSGYTF. As DNA, the CDR3 is TGTGCCAGCAGTTTACGTGGACAGCCGATAACTAGTGGCTACACCTTC.